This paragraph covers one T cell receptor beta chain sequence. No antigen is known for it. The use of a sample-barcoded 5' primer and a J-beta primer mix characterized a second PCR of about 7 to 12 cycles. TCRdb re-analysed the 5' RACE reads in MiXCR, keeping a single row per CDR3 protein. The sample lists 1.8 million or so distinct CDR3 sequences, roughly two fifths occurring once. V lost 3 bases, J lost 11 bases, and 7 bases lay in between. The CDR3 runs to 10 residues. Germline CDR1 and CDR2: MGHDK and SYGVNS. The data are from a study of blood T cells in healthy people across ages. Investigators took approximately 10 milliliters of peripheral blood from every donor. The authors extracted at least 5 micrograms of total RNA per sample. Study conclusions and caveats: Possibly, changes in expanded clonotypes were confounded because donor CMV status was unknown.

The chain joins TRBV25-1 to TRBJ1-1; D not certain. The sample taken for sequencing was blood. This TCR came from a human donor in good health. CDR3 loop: CASSENEAFF. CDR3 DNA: TGTGCCAGCAGTGAGAACGAGGCTTTCTTT. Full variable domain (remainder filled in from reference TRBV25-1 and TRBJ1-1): EADIYQTPRYLVIGTGKKITLECSQTMGHDKMYWYQQDPGMELHLIHYSYGVNSTEKGDLSSESTVSRIRTEHFPLTLESARPSHTSQYLCASSENEAFFGQGTRLTVV.